The present T cell receptor (beta chain) was sequenced within a study of early T cells in non-severe SARS-CoV-2 infection. Overall study: Chains were not paired, and sequencing was done on bulk RNA from unsorted whole blood. Study-wide results and caveats: Anti-spike CD8 responses were favored in VDJdb matching, and private and CD4 specificities were missed.

Individual cDNA molecules were tagged with unique molecular identifiers, the study reported. TCRdb re-called the 5' RACE reads with MiXCR, one entry per CDR3 protein. The sample shows some 90,000 distinct CDR3 sequences, 14% to 15% of them seen only once. The length of the CDR3 is 16 residues. The germline gives CDR1 SGHKS, CDR2 YYEKEE (reference sequence). Germline trimming cut 4 bases from V and 7 bases from J; bases unmatched to any gene: 13. As concerns this clonotype: Its cognate antigen is unknown.

This clonotype was obtained from an adult who was a healthcare worker with PCR-confirmed SARS-CoV-2 infection or an uninfected control (not recorded which). Sequencing was carried out using whole blood. The rearrangement uses TRBV5-5 and TRBJ2-1, with 8 bases aligning to TRBD2. The CDR3 region has the DNA TGTGCCAGCAGCGGCCAAGAAGGGACTAGATATAATGAGCAGTTCTTC. It encodes CASSGQEGTRYNEQFF.